What follows is one TCR beta chain and its context. There is no known antigen for this receptor. No much larger clone is present one base from it, and per-base qualities are unavailable. The collaborating institutions used their own protocols to collect whole blood in K2EDTA tubes. For TCRbeta analysis, collaborators shipped samples in one of three forms: frozen whole blood, isolated PBMCs, or DNA extracted from either of those sample types. Compared with germline, V lacks 6 bases and J lacks 10 bases; bases without a gene match: 7. Including cysteine and phenylalanine, the CDR3 has 13 amino acids. Here the CDR3 DNA is all that survives: 39 bases in frame from base 1. The data were taken from a study of blood T cell repertoires in COVID-19 (dated by TCRdb to about 2020). With respect to the entire study: The collaborator samples originated in the United States, Italy and Spain and spanned the acute and convalescent phases of COVID-19. The prospective study material was composed of cDNA or gDNA derived from T cells, B-cell-depleted T cells, or PBMCs. The dataset comprised deeply sampled blood TCRbeta repertoires from subjects exposed to, actively infected with, or recovered from COVID-19. The repertoires were made available in a free public database intended to serve as a resource for research on the immune response to SARS-CoV-2. The samples were drawn from the first 160 participants of the ongoing ImmuneRACE study and from 1,200 or so subjects provided by 6 global collaborators. A de-identified subject ID, COVID-19 status, age in years and sex were almost always included in the sample metadata. Where HLA class I and class II types were available, the types were taken from metadata supplied by the sample provider, not from assay-based typing.

Overall results and qualifications from the work: The amount of clinical and demographic metadata varied by source and participant and was provided uncurated.

TCRbeta CDR3 regions were amplified from genomic DNA using the immunoSEQ Assay, a bias-controlled multiplex PCR. Turning to the authors' computational methods: Nucleated cell counts per sample were estimated from amplification of reference gene primers within the assay. Sequence reads were collapsed and filtered to measure the absolute abundance of every unique TCRbeta CDR3 rearrangement. For each sample, productive Simpson clonality was calculated as the square root of Simpson's diversity index over productive rearrangements. Entries here come from immuneACCESS through TCRdb and include only in-frame sequences with V and J called. Some clones fail to appear in such tables; in the studies checked, an unresolved V gene covers under half of the shortfall, and the cause of the remainder is unknown. V and J calls and clone size are given by that table; D and trimming were obtained from the DNA. The sample table holds roughly 160,000 clones, of which around 86% were seen once. 8% to 10% of the sample rests with the top ten.

The source is a man aged 55 to 70 with acute or convalescent COVID-19. The sample was peripheral blood. The rearranged segments are TRBV12-3 or TRBV12-4 and TRBJ1-4; 8 bases in the middle match TRBD1. The DNA sequence is as follows: TGTGCCAGCAGCCCCGGACAGGGTGGAAAACTGTTTTTT. It is translated as CASSPGQGGKLFF.